This T cell receptor beta chain is drawn from a study of T cell changes during pregnancy in multiple sclerosis. TCRdb's table, derived via immunoSEQ multiplex PCR, lists solely in-frame clones and lacks some. The sample records about 40,000 clones, over 75% being singletons. The sequence derives from a female donor with multiple sclerosis, enrolled in a pregnancy study. Material: CD4+ T cells from peripheral blood mononuclear cells, obtained in the third trimester of pregnancy.

CDR3 sequence: CASSTRLAGSTDTQYF. CDR3 coding DNA: TGTGCCAGTAGTACACGACTAGCGGGGAGCACAGATACGCAGTATTTT. This sequence joins TRBV19 and TRBJ2-3; 11 bases line up with TRBD2. Germline-derived CDR1 and CDR2 are LNHDA and SQIVND (reference sequence). This CDR3 has 16 residues. The J segment lost 0 bases and the V segment lost 4 bases, leaving 3 bases of the junction unmatched.